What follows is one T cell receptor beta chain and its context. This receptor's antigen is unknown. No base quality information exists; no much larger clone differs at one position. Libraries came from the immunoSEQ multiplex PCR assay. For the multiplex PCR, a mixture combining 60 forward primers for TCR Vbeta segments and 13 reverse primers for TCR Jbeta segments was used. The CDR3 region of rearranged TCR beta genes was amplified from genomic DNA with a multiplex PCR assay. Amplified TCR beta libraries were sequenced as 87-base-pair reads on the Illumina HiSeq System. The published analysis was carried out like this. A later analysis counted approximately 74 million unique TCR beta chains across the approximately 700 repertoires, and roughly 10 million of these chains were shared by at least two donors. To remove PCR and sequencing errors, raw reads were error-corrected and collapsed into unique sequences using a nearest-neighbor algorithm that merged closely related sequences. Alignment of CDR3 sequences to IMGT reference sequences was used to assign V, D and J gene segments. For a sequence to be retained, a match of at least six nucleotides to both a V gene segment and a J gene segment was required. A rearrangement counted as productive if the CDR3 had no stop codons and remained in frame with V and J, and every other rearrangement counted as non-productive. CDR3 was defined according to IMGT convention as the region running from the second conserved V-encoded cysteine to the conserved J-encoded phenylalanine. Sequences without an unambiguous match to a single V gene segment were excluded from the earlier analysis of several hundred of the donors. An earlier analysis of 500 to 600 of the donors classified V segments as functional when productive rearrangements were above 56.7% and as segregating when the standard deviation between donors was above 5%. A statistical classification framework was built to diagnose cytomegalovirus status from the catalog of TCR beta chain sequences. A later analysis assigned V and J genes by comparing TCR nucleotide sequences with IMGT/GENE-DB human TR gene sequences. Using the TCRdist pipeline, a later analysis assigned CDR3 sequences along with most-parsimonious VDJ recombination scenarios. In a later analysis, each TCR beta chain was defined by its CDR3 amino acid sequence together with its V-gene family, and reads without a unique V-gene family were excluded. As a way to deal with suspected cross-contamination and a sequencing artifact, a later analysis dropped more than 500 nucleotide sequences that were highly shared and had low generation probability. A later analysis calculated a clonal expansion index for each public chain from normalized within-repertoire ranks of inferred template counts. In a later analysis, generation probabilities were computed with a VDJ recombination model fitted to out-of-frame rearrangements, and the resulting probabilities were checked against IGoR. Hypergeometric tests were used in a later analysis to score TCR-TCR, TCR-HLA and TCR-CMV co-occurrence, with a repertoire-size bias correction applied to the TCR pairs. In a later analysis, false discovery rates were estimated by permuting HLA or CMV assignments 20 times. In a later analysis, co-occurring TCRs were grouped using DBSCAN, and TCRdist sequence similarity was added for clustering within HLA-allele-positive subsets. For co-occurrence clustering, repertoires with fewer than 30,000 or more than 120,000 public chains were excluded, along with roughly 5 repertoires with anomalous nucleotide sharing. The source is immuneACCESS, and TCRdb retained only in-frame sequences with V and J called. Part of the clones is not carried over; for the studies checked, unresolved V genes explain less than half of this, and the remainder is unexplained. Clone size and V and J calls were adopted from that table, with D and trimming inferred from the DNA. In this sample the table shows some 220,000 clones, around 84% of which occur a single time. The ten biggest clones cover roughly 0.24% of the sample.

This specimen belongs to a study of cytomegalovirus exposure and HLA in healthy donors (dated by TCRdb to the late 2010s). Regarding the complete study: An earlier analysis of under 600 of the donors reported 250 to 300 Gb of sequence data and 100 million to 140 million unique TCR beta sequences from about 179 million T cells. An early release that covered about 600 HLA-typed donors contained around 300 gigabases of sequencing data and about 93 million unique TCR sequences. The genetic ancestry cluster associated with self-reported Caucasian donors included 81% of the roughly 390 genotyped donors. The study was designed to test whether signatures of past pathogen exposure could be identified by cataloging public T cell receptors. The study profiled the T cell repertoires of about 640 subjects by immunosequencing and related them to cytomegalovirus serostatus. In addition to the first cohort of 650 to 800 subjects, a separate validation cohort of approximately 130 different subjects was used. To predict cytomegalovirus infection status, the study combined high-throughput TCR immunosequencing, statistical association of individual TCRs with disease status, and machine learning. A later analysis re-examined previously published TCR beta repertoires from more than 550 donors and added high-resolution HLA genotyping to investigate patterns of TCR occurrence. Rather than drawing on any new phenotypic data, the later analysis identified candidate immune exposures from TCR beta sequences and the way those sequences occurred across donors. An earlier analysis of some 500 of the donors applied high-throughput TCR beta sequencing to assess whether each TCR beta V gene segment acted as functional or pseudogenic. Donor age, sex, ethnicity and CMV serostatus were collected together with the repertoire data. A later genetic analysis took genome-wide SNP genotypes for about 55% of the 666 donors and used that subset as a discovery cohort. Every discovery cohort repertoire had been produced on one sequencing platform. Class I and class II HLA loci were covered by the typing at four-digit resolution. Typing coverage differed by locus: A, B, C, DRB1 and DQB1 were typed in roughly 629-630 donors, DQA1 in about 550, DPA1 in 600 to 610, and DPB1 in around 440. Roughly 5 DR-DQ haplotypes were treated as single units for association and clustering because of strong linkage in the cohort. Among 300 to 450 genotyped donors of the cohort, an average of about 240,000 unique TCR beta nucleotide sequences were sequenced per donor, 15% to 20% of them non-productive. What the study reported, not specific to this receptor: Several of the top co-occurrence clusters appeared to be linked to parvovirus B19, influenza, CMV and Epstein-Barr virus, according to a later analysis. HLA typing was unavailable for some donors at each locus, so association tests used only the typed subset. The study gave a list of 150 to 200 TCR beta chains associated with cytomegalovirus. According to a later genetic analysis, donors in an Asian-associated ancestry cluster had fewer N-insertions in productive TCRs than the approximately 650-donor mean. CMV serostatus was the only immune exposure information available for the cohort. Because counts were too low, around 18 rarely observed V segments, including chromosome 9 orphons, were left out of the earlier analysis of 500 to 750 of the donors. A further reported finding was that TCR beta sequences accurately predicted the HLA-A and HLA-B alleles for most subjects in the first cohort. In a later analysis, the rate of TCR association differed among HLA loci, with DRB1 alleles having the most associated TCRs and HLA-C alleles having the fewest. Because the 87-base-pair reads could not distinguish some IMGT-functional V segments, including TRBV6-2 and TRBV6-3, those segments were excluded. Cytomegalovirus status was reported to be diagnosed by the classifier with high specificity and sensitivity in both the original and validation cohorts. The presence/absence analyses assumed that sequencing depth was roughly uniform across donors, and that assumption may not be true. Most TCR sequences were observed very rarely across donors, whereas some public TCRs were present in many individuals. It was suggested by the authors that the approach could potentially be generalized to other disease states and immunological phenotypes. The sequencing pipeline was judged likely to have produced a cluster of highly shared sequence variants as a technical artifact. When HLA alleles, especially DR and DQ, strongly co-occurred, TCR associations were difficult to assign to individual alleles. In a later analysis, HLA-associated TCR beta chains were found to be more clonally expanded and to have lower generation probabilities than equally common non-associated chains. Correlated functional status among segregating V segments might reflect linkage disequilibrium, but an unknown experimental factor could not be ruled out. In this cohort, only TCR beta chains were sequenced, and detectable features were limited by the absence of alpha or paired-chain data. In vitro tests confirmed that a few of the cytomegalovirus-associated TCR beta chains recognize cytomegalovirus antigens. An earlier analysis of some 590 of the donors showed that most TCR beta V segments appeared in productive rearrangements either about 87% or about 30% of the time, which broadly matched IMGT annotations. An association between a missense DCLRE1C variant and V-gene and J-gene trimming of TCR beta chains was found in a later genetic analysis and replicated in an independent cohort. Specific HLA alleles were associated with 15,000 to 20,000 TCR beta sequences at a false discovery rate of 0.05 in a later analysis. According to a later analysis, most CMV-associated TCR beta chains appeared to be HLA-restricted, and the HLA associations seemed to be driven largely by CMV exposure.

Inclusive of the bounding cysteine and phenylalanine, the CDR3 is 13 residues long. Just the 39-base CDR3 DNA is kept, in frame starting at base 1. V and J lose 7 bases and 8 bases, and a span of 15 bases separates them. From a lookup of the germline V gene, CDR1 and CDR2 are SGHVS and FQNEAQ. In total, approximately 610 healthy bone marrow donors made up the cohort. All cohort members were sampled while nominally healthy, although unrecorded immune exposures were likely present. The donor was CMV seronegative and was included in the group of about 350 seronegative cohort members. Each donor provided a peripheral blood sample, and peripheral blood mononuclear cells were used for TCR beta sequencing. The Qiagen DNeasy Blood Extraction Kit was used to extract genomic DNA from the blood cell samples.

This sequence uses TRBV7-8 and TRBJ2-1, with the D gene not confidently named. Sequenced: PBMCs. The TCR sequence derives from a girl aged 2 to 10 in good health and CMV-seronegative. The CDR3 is CASTNPPVDEQFF. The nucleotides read TGTGCCAGCACCAACCCCCCAGTCGATGAGCAGTTCTTC.